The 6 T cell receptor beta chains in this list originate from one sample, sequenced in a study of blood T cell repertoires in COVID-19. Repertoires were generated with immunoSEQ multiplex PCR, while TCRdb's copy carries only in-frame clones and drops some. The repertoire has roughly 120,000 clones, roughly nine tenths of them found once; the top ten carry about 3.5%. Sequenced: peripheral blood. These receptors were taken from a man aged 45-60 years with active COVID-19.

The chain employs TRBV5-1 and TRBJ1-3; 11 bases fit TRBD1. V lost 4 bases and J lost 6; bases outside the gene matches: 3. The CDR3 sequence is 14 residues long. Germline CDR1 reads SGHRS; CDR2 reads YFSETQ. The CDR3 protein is CASSKGQGANTIYF. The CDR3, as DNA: TGCGCCAGCAGCAAAGGACAGGGGGCAAACACCATATATTTT. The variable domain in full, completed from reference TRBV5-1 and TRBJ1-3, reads KAGVTQTPRYLIKTRGQQVTLSCSPISGHRSVSWYQQTPGQGLQFLFEYFSETQRNKGNFPGRFSGRQFSNSRSEMNVSTLELGDSALYLCASSKGQGANTIYFGEGSWLTVV.

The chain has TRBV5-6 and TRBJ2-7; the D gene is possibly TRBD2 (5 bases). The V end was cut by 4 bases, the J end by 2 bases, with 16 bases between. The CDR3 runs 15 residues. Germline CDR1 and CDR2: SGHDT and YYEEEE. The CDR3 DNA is TGTGCCAGCAGCCCGGACCCCGCGGGCACCTACGAGCAGTACTTC. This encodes CASSPDPAGTYEQYF.

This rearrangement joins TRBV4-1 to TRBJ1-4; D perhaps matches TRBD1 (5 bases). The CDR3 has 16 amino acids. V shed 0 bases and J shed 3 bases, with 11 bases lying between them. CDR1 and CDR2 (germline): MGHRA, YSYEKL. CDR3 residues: CASSQDRGIANEKLFF. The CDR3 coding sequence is TGCGCCAGCAGCCAAGATCGGGGGATTGCTAATGAAAAACTGTTTTTT.

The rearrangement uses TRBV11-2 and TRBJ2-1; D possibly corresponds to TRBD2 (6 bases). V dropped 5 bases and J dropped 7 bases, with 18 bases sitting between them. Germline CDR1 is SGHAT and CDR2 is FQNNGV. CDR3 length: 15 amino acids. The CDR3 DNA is TGTGCCAGCAGCCAATCCCCGGGAGCAGGTAATGAGCAGTTCTTC. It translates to CASSQSPGAGNEQFF.

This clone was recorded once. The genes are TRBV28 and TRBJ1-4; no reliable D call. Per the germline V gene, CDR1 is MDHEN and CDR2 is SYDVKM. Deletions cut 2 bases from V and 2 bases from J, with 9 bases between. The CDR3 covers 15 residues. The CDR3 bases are TGTGCCAGCAGTTTAAAAGCGGGGACTAATGAAAAACTGTTTTTT. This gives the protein CASSLKAGTNEKLFF.

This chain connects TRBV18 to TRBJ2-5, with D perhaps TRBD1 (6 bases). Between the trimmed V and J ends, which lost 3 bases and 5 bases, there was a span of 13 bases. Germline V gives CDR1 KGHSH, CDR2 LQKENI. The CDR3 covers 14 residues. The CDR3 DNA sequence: TGTGCCAGCTCACCTCCAGGGGTACGGGAGACCCAGTACTTC. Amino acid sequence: CASSPPGVRETQYF.